These 27 T cell receptor beta chains came from one sample sequenced in a study of blood T cell repertoires in COVID-19. The method was immunoSEQ multiplex PCR; TCRdb's version includes in-frame clones alone and lacks a portion of them. The repertoire holds some 200,000 clones, with roughly 82% as singletons. Sequenced input: peripheral blood. The receptor set was obtained from a man in his forties or fifties with active or convalescent COVID-19.

V is TRBV28 and J is TRBJ2-1, with unresolved D. Per germline, CDR1 MDHEN and CDR2 SYDVKM. The V end lost 3 bases, the J end lost 11 bases, and 8 bases lay between the germline ends. The CDR3 is made up of 11 amino acids. DNA of the CDR3: TGTGCCAGCAGTTTTATTGACAAGCAGTTCTTC. It codes for CASSFIDKQFF.

The chain is built from TRBV2 and TRBJ1-2; a weak D match, TRBD1 (5 bases). Germline values: CDR1 SNHLY, CDR2 FYNNEI. Between the trimmed V and J ends, which lost 6 bases and 4 bases, there was a span of 15 bases. The CDR3 runs to 14 residues. The CDR3, as DNA: TGTGCCAGCAGGGAGGTGGGAGGGGCCTATGGCTACACCTTC. This encodes CASREVGGAYGYTF. Drawing the rest from reference TRBV2 and TRBJ1-2, the complete variable domain is EPEVTQTPSHQVTQMGQEVILRCVPISNHLYFYWYRQILGQKVEFLVSFYNNEISEKSEIFDDQFSVERPDGSNFTLKIRSTKLEDSAMYFCASREVGGAYGYTFGSGTRLTVV.

V gene TRBV28 combines with J gene TRBJ1-6; TRBD1 is a possible D gene (6 bases). The CDR3 has 16 residues. Germline assignment: CDR1 MDHEN and CDR2 SYDVKM. V was cut by 8 bases and J by 0 bases, with 14 bases left in between. DNA of the CDR3: TGTGCCAGCCGCGGACAGCCGAGCTCCTATAATTCACCCCTCCACTTT. Protein: CASRGQPSSYNSPLHF.

The rearrangement links TRBV27 to TRBJ2-7, with TRBD2 identical over 15 bases. From germline, CDR1 is MNHEY and CDR2 SMNVEV (reference sequence). V trimming: 5 bases; J trimming: 0 bases; junction bases outside the gene matches: 8. This CDR3 has 18 residues. The CDR3 bases are TGTGCCAGCAGTCCACGGACTAGCGGGGGGGTCATCTCCTACGAGCAGTACTTC. Its translation is CASSPRTSGGVISYEQYF.

The rearrangement uses TRBV19 and TRBJ1-5; 8 bases match TRBD1. CDR1 is LNHDA and CDR2 is SQIVND in the germline V gene (reference sequence). The V segment lost 3 bases and the J segment 1 base; nucleotides outside the gene matches: 2. This CDR3 spans 15 amino acids. CDR3 protein: CASSIGQGSNQPQHF. The CDR3 nucleotides read TGTGCCAGTAGTATCGGACAGGGAAGCAATCAGCCCCAGCATTTT.

The chain joins TRBV5-1 to TRBJ2-5; TRBD2 aligns across 8 bases. With 5 bases clipped from V and 5 bases from J, the junction kept 14 bases outside the gene matches. This CDR3 has 16 amino acids. Germline CDR1 SGHRS, CDR2 YFSETQ. CDR3 coding DNA: TGCGCCAGCAGGGCCGGTTGGCGGGAGGTGCAGGAGACCCAGTACTTC. Encoded protein: CASRAGWREVQETQYF.

This clone has a handful of counts. The chain combines TRBV6-2 or TRBV6-3 with TRBJ2-5, with TRBD2 matching over 10 bases. The V gene's germline CDR1 is MNHEY and CDR2 SVGEGT. The CDR3 contains 14 residues. The V and J ends lost 5 bases and 5 bases, in that order; junction bases with no gene match: 5. DNA of the CDR3: TGTGCCAGCAGTGGACTAGCGGAGTTGGAGACCCAGTACTTC. This gives the protein CASSGLAELETQYF.

The V and J genes are TRBV5-6 and TRBJ1-1; 10 bases are a match to TRBD1. The V gene's germline CDR1 is SGHDT and CDR2 YYEEEE. The CDR3 runs to 16 residues. The V segment lost 4 bases and the J segment 3 bases; nucleotides outside the gene matches: 9. The CDR3 loop is CASSPIPGQGYTEAFF. For the CDR3, the DNA is TGTGCCAGCAGCCCCATCCCGGGACAGGGGTACACTGAAGCTTTCTTT. The variable domain in full, with the rest retrieved from reference TRBV5-6 and TRBJ1-1, is DAGVTQSPTHLIKTRGQQVTLRCSPKSGHDTVSWYQQALGQGPQFIFQYYEEEERQRGNFPDRFSGHQFPNYSSELNVNALLLGDSALYLCASSPIPGQGYTEAFFGQGTRLTVV.

J is TRBJ2-1 and V is TRBV15, with a possible D match to TRBD2 (6 bases). V dropped 5 bases and J dropped 8 bases, with 16 bases sitting between them. The germline gives CDR1 LNHNV, CDR2 YYDKDF (reference sequence). This CDR3 spans 14 amino acids. The chain's CDR3 is CATSSYRGNDEQFF. DNA of the CDR3: TGTGCCACCAGCTCGTACCGGGGGAACGATGAGCAGTTCTTC.

This chain links TRBV28 with TRBJ1-2; D unresolved. Germline V lookup: CDR1 MDHEN, CDR2 SYDVKM. Trimming took 3 bases from V and 4 from J, leaving 6 bases between them. The CDR3 is 12 residues long. The CDR3 is CASSFIRYGYTF. DNA for the CDR3: TGTGCCAGCAGTTTTATCCGCTATGGCTACACCTTC.

The genes are TRBV5-4 and TRBJ1-4; 7 positions match TRBD1. V was clipped by 4 bases and J by 5 bases; unmatched bases: 2. Germline assignment: CDR1 SGHNT and CDR2 YYREEE (reference sequence). The CDR3 spans 13 residues. CDR3 residues: CASSVGQNEKLFF. CDR3 nucleotide sequence: TGTGCCAGCAGCGTGGGACAGAATGAAAAACTGTTTTTT.

The chain joins TRBV6-5 to TRBJ1-6, with D perhaps TRBD1 (5 bases). Trimming pared 10 bases from V and 3 bases from J, leaving 10 bases between. The germline V gene encodes CDR1 MNHEY and CDR2 SVGAGI. The CDR3 is made up of 13 amino acids. CDR3 in DNA: TGTGCCATAAGACAGCACTATAATTCACCCCTCCACTTT. This codes for CAIRQHYNSPLHF.

The chain joins TRBV6-5 to TRBJ1-2, with 10 bases aligning to TRBD1. CDR1 is MNHEY and CDR2 is SVGAGI in the germline V gene. V gave up 6 bases and J gave up 8 bases; unmatched junction bases: 6. This CDR3 has 13 amino acids. CDR3 nucleotide sequence: TGTGCCAGCAGATCCGACAGGGGGCTCGGCTACACCTTC. This codes for CASRSDRGLGYTF.

The V gene is TRBV3-1 (or the pseudogene TRBV3-2), the J gene TRBJ2-5; 7 nucleotides align to TRBD1. This CDR3 spans 15 amino acids. The V gene's germline CDR1 is LGHDT and CDR2 YNNKEL (reference sequence). J lost 2 bases, V lost 2 bases, and 5 bases had no gene match. The DNA for the CDR3 is TGTGCCAGCAGCCAACTACCGGGACAGCAAGAGACCCAGTACTTC. This translates into CASSQLPGQQETQYF.

The CDR3 DNA is TGTGCCAGCAGCCGAGGAAAGGGGATTTATAATTCACCCCTCCACTTT. This gives the protein CASSRGKGIYNSPLHF. The rearrangement joins TRBV14 to TRBJ1-6; weak D call: TRBD1 (5 bases). V lost 4 bases and J 4 bases, leaving 14 bases between the germline ends. Germline-derived CDR1 and CDR2 are SGHDN and FVKESK. CDR3 length equals 16 residues.

This clone occurred once. The rearrangement links TRBV25-1 to TRBJ1-1; TRBD1 matches 10 bases. Germline V gives CDR1 MGHDK, CDR2 SYGVNS. There are 14 residues in the CDR3. The ends lost 6 bases at V and 3 bases at J; junction bases unmatched: 4. CDR3 DNA: TGTGCCAGCAGAGGGACAGGGGAACACACTGAAGCTTTCTTT. The encoded protein is CASRGTGEHTEAFF.

V gene TRBV5-1 combines with J gene TRBJ2-1, with 11 positions matching TRBD2. V shed 0 bases, J shed 1 base, and the junction held 6 bases outside the gene matches. The CDR3 loop spans 18 amino acids. Per germline, CDR1 SGHRS and CDR2 YFSETQ. CDR3 DNA: TGCGCCAGCAGCTTGGAGTTAACTAGCGGGAGTTCCTACAATGAGCAGTTCTTC. This codes for CASSLELTSGSSYNEQFF.

The J gene is TRBJ2-7, the V gene TRBV2; 14 bases match TRBD2. This CDR3 has 17 amino acids. The V segment lost 7 bases and the J segment 0 bases; nucleotides outside the gene matches: 8. Germline V gene data show CDR1 as SNHLY and CDR2 as FYNNEI. CDR3 bases: TGTGCCAGCAAACCGGGACTAGCGGGGGCTAGCTCCTACGAGCAGTACGTC. Residues: CASKPGLAGASSYEQYV.

The V call is TRBV4-3, the J call TRBJ2-1, with D maybe TRBD1 (6 bases). Trimming cost V 0 bases and J 7 bases, with 28 bases left between them. CDR1 LGHNA and CDR2 YSLEER come from the germline V gene. This CDR3 contains 20 residues. CDR3 loop: CASSQEAVYGGWRRTNEQFF. In nucleotides, the CDR3 is TGCGCCAGCAGCCAAGAAGCTGTGTATGGGGGCTGGCGGCGTACGAATGAGCAGTTCTTC.

This chain connects TRBV5-5 to TRBJ2-1; 7 positions agree with TRBD1. There are 14 residues in the CDR3. J was trimmed by 2 bases and V by 1 base; bases with no gene match: 0. Germline V gives CDR1 SGHKS, CDR2 YYEKEE (reference sequence). DNA of the CDR3: TGTGCCAGCAGCTTGCAGGGGGCCTACAATGAGCAGTTCTTC. Translated: CASSLQGAYNEQFF. The variable domain in full, completed from reference TRBV5-5 and TRBJ2-1, reads DAGVTQSPTHLIKTRGQQVTLRCSPISGHKSVSWYQQVLGQGPQFIFQYYEKEERGRGNFPDRFSARQFPNYSSELNVNALLLGDSALYLCASSLQGAYNEQFFGPGTRLTVL.

The chain carries TRBV6-6 and TRBJ2-3; the D gene is possibly TRBD2 (5 bases). V gave up 4 bases and J gave up 6 bases, with 14 bases separating them. CDR1 is MNHNY and CDR2 is SVGAGI in the germline V gene (reference sequence). The CDR3 consists of 14 residues. The CDR3: CASSSTRTRDTQYF. Written as DNA, the CDR3 is TGTGCCAGCAGTTCCACGAGAACTAGGGATACGCAGTATTTT.

In this sample, this clone turned up a few times. The chain joins TRBV6-5 to TRBJ1-4; a weak D match, TRBD1 (6 bases). Germline lookup yields CDR1 MNHEY and CDR2 SVGAGI. V was trimmed by 2 bases and J by 4 bases, leaving 11 bases between them. CDR3 length equals 15 residues. In DNA, the CDR3 is TGTGCCAGCAGTTACCAGACAGGCCTTAATGAAAAACTGTTTTTT. Amino acid sequence: CASSYQTGLNEKLFF.

V gene TRBV7-2 combines with J gene TRBJ2-7, with a possible D match to TRBD1 (6 bases). The CDR3 runs to 15 residues. Germline CDR1 and CDR2: SGHTA and FQGNSA. V was shortened by 1 base and J by 2 bases, with 12 bases between the two germline ends. The DNA of the CDR3 is TGTGCCAGCAGCTTAGAACCCAGGGGTACCTACGAGCAGTACTTC. Amino acids: CASSLEPRGTYEQYF. The complete variable domain, with remaining parts taken from reference TRBV7-2 and TRBJ2-7, reads GAGVSQSPSNKVTEKGKDVELRCDPISGHTALYWYRQSLGQGLEFLIYFQGNSAPDKSGLPSDRFSAERTGGSVSTLTIQRTQQEDSAVYLCASSLEPRGTYEQYFGPGTRLTVT.

The chain joins TRBV5-1 to TRBJ1-2; D perhaps matches TRBD1 (5 bases). The V gene lost 3 bases and the J gene lost 8 bases, with 17 bases spanning the gap. Germline CDR1 SGHRS, CDR2 YFSETQ. The CDR3 contains 14 residues. The CDR3 loop is CASSSTAGNWGYTF. CDR3 bases: TGCGCCAGCAGCTCTACCGCAGGGAACTGGGGCTACACCTTC.

The rearrangement links TRBV4-3 to TRBJ2-2; D is possibly TRBD1 (6 bases). The ends were cut back, 1 base at V and 11 bases at J, with 17 bases in the middle. CDR3 length equals 15 residues. CDR1 is LGHNA and CDR2 is YSLEER in the germline V gene. CDR3 nucleotide sequence: TGCGCCAGCAGCCAAGCTCTAACTAGGACAGAAGAGCTGTTTTTT. Translation gives CASSQALTRTEELFF.

This sequence joins TRBV6-5 and TRBJ2-1; weak D call: TRBD2 (6 bases). CDR1 and CDR2 (germline): MNHEY, SVGAGI. This CDR3 is 15 amino acids long. V was trimmed by 7 bases and J by 0 bases, leaving 13 bases between them. CDR3 region: CASTLAASSYNEQFF. CDR3 DNA: TGTGCCAGCACTTTAGCGGCGAGCTCCTACAATGAGCAGTTCTTC.

The V and J genes are TRBV7-8 and TRBJ1-4; 8 nucleotides line up with TRBD1. The CDR3 extends over 15 amino acids. CDR1 is SGHVS, CDR2 FQNEAQ, per germline. Trimming took 2 bases from V and 5 from J; bases not matched to a gene: 4. The CDR3 loop reads CASSLLRTGNEKLFF. The CDR3 nucleotides are TGTGCCAGCAGCTTATTGAGGACAGGGAATGAAAAACTGTTTTTT.